Described below is a single TCR beta chain sequence and its context. Its antigen is as yet unknown. This entry belongs to a study of cytomegalovirus exposure and HLA in healthy donors. Study at large: Of roughly 400 genotyped donors, roughly 81% grouped in the Caucasian-associated ancestry cluster. Whole-study results and caveats: In vitro work confirmed that a few CMV-associated chains recognize CMV antigens. Altogether, about 160 TCR beta chains were recorded as cytomegalovirus-associated. The productive fraction for most TCR beta V segments was about 87% or about 30% in an earlier analysis.

PCR involved 60 Vbeta and 13 Jbeta primers. Profiled with immunoSEQ multiplex PCR; TCRdb holds only in-frame clones, not every one. Seen here are about 210,000 clones, about four fifths observed once, and the top ten hold approximately 5.7%. This CDR3 has 13 residues. The germline V and J ends were trimmed by 5 bases and 5 bases, with 10 bases remaining between them. CDR1 and CDR2 from the germline V gene are SNHLY and FYNNEI. Sequencing used PBMCs. The J gene is TRBJ2-4, the V gene TRBV2, with TRBD1 as a possible D gene (6 bases). The source is a man aged 40-50 years in good health and CMV-seropositive. The chain's CDR3 is CASSFDRQNIQYF. CDR3 in DNA: TGTGCCAGCAGTTTCGACAGGCAAAACATTCAGTACTTC.